This T cell receptor beta chain was profiled in a study of blood T cell repertoires in COVID-19. Study context: Italy, Spain and the United States were the sources of the convalescent and acute COVID-19 samples. PBMCs, B-cell-depleted T cells, or T cells were the source of the cDNA or gDNA that made up the material.

Trimming removed 2 bases at V and 3 bases at J, with 14 bases between. The CDR3 extends over 15 amino acids. Germline CDR1 SGDLS, CDR2 YYNGEE. As originally analysed: Estimation of nucleated cell counts was performed using reference gene primer amplification. The method was immunoSEQ multiplex PCR; TCRdb's version includes in-frame clones alone and lacks a portion of them. V, J and clone size derive from that table, while D and trimming were established from the DNA sequence. The data contain fewer than 130,000 clones, more than 75% of them singletons. The sequence was collected from a human donor in a cohort sampled during active COVID-19. The sequenced sample was peripheral blood. The V and J genes are TRBV9 and TRBJ1-2, with D maybe TRBD1 (5 bases). The CDR3 loop reads CASSVGNPGDYGYTF. As DNA, the CDR3 is TGTGCCAGCAGCGTCGGGAACCCGGGGGACTATGGCTACACCTTC.